Listed below are T cell receptor beta chains from one sample, sequenced in a study of T cell changes during pregnancy in multiple sclerosis. Only in-frame clones appear in the TCRdb table, and some are missing; sequencing was by immunoSEQ multiplex PCR. The table shows about 51,000 clones, with 85% to 95% occurring only once. The input for sequencing was CD4+ T cells from peripheral blood mononuclear cells, taken in the third trimester of pregnancy. These receptors were collected from a female donor with multiple sclerosis, enrolled in a pregnancy study. CDR3s include the opening cysteine and the closing phenylalanine or tryptophan. Clone size is given for some rows only: seen once, a few or many times, or a class if the clone is expanded.

V	size	CDR3
TRBV5-1	once	CASSPWTSGLNSYNEQFF
TRBV28	-	CASGSPPGGPSYEQYF
TRBV11-1	-	CASSLSPWEGTYEQYF
TRBV7-9	once	CASSLTDTQYF
TRBV2	-	CASSESRGSTYEQYF
TRBV2	-	CASKRWDSEEKLFF
TRBV7-8	-	CASTFGTPHNEQFF
TRBV19	-	CASTSRDREGLGRYF
TRBV5-1	once	CASSRTSGSIETQYF
TRBV5-4	-	CASSQADKIQETQYF
TRBV7-8	few	CASRSSGTLYGYTF
TRBV9	-	CASSPNPRPDTEAFF
TRBV6-5	-	CASSSHYEQYF
TRBV19	-	CASSRLDRGLVQPQHF
TRBV9	-	CASSVEPTDSSTGNTEAFF
TRBV2	-	CASSRTGFWETQYF
TRBV11-2	-	CASSLELSGQGDIQYF
TRBV28	-	CASSLPPPTGLLGYTF
TRBV30	-	CAWSGHLMNTEAFF
TRBV19	-	CASSFREGLAGTGELFF
TRBV7-3	-	CASSSLTSGRPSGQETQYF
TRBV6-1	-	CATNLGTGSGEQYF
TRBV6-5	-	CASMRGRSSETQYF
TRBV6-4	-	CASSTTGDRYNEQFF
TRBV5-4	-	CASSFGTSGRGEQYF
TRBV5-1	-	CASRLGTSGEQYF
TRBV19	-	CASSIRLAKNNEQFF
TRBV4-2	-	CASSQDLLGLAGGVGGSNEQFF
TRBV7-3	-	CASSRYSGSSYNEQFF
TRBV6-5	-	CASGTKETQYF
TRBV27	once	CASSLAGAFMNTEAFF
TRBV5-1	-	CASSLEATTEAFF
TRBV5-1	few	CASSLVAVHSNEQFF
TRBV27	-	CASSLGLAGGLPYNEQFF
TRBV9	-	CASSLRTVDTQYF
TRBV28	-	CASSETSGSLQLAKNIQYF
TRBV28	-	CASSSWTSGSYEQYF
TRBV6-5	-	CASSYATSGRSHEQFF
TRBV7-8	-	CASSLDRSSYEQYF
TRBV19	-	CASSIVEGGEQYF
TRBV2	-	CASSQQQGNQPQHF
TRBV28	-	CASSQRGMGQYF
TRBV27	-	CASSPPGSYEQYF
TRBV6-1	once	CASSEERRTSETQYF
TRBV6-5	-	CASSLAGGHTYEQYF
TRBV28	-	CASRRGSFNYGYTF
TRBV28	-	CASREPWDSANYGYTF
TRBV7-9	-	CASSLGGVPTYEQYF
TRBV14	-	CASSQGVLNYGYTF
TRBV19	-	CASNHVSGIGLFF
TRBV7-9	-	CASSFFNRGEAFF
TRBV29-1	-	CSVERGLGTDTQYF